This T cell receptor beta chain was sequenced during a study of blood T cell repertoires in COVID-19. How the authors handled the data: How many nucleated cells were present was estimated from reference gene primer amplification. Sequenced by immunoSEQ multiplex PCR; TCRdb stores in-frame clones only, minus some. Clone size and the V and J calls come from that table; the DNA yielded D and trimming. The table has 100,000 or so clones, roughly four fifths seen once. The sequence was collected from a human donor in a cohort sampled during active COVID-19. Sequenced: peripheral blood.

In nucleotides, the CDR3 is TGCGCCAGCAGTGATGGACAGACGTCGAACACCGGGGAGCTGTTTTTT. Translating it yields CASSDGQTSNTGELFF. The chain joins TRBV10-1 to TRBJ2-2; D is perhaps TRBD1 (6 bases). Trimming shortened V by 3 bases and J by 0 bases, and 11 bases separated the two germline ends. Per germline, CDR1 WNHNN and CDR2 SYGVQD (reference sequence). The length of the CDR3 is 16 residues.